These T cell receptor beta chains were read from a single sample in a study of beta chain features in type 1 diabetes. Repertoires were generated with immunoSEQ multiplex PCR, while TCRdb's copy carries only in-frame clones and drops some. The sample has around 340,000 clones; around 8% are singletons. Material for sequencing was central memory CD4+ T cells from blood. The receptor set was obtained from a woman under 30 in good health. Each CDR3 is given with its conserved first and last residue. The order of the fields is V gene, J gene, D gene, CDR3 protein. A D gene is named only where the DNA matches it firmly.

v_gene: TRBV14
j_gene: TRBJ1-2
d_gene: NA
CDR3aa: CASSQAGPVGYTF

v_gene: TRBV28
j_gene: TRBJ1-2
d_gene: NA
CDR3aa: CASSLSSRDNTF

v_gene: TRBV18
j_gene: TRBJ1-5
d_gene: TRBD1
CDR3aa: CASSPKQGLSQPQHF

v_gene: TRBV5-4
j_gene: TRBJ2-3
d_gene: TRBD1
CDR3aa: CASSLYRDRSTDTQYF

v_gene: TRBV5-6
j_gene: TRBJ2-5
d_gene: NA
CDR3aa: CASSLAEETQYF

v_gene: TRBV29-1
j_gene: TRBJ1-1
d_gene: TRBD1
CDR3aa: CSVDESQGSWSTEAFF

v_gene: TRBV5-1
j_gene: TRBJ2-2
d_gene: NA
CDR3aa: CASSLTRTTGELFF

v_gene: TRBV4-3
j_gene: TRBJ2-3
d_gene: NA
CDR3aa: CASSQDIKGPSTDTQYF

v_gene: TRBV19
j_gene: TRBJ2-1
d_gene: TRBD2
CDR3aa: CASSRVGLGTSWESSYNEQFF

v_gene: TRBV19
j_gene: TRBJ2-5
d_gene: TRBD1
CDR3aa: CASSGTVWETQYF

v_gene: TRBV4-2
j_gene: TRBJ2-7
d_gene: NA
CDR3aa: CASSLESASSYEQYF

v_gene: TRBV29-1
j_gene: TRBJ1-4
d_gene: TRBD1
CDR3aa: CSVWTGDEKLFF

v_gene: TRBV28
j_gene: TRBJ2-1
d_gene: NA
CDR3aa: CASSPLPGRSSYNEQFF

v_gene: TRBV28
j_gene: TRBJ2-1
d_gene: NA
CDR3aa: CASSLSRDEQFF

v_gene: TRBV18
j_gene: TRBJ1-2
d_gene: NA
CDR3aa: CASSPPSTGAASVGYTF

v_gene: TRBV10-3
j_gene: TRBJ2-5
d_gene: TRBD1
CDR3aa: CAISPGQKETQYF

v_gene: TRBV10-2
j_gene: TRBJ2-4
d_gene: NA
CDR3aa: CASRDFQNIQYF

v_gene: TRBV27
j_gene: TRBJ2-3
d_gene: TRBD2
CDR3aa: CASRTSGRGDTQYF

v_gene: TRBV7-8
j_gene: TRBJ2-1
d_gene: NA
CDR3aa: CASSLLSNNEQFF

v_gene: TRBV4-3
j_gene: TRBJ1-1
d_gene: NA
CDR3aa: CASSQDLRASEAFF

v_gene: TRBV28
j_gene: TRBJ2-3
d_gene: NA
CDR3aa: CASNPDPGLASTDTQYF

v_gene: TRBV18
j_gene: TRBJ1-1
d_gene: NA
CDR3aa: CATQGNTEAFF